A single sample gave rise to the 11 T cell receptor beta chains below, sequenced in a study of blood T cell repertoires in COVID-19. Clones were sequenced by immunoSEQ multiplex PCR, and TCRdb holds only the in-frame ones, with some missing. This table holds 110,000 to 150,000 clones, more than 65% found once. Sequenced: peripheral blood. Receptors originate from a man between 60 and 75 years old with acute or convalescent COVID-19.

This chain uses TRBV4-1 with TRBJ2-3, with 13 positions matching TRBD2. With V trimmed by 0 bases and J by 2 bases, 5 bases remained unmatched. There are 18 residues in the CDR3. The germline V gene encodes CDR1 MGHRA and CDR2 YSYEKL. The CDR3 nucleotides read TGCGCCAGCAGCCAAGAAGGGACTAGCGGGATTAACACAGATACGCAGTATTTT. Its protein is CASSQEGTSGINTDTQYF.

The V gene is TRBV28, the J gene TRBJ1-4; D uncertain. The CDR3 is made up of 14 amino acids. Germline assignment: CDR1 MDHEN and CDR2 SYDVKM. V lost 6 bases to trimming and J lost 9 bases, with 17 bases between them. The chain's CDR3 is CASREGGEMKKLFF. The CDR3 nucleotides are TGTGCCAGCAGAGAGGGTGGGGAAATGAAAAAACTGTTTTTT.

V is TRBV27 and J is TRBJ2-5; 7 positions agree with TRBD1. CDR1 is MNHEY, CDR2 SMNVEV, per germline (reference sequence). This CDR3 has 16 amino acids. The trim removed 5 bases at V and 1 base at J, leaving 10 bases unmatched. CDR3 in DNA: TGTGCCAGCAGTCCTGGGTTGACAGGGCGCCAAGAGACCCAGTACTTC. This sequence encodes CASSPGLTGRQETQYF.

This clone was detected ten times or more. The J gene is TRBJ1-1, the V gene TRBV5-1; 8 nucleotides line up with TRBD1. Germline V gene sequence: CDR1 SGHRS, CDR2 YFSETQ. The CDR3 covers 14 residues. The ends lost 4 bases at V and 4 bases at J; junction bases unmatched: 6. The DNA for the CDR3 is TGCGCCAGCAGCCAAGACAGGGGTGGCACTGAAGCTTTCTTT. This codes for CASSQDRGGTEAFF. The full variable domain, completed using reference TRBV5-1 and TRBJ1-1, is KAGVTQTPRYLIKTRGQQVTLSCSPISGHRSVSWYQQTPGQGLQFLFEYFSETQRNKGNFPGRFSGRQFSNSRSEMNVSTLELGDSALYLCASSQDRGGTEAFFGQGTRLTVV.

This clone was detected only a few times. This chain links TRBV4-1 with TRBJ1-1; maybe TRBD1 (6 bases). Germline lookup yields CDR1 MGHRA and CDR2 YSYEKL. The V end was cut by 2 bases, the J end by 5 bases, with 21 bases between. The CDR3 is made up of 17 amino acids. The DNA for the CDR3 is TGCGCCAGCAGCCAAAGAGGGGACGCGAGGGGGGGAACTGAAGCTTTCTTT. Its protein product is CASSQRGDARGGTEAFF.

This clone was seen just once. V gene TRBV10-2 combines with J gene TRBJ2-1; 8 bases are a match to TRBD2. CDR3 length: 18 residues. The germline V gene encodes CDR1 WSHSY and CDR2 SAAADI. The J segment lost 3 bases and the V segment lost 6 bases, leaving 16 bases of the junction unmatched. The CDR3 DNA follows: TGCGCCAGCAGCCTCCCTCCTCGGGAGGGCCTCTTCTACAATGAGCAGTTCTTC. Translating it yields CASSLPPREGLFYNEQFF.

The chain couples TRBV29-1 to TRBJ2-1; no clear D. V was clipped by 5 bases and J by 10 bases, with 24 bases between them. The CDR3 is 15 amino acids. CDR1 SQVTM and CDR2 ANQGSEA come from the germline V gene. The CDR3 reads CSVITPESRSNEQFF. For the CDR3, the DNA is TGCAGCGTTATAACCCCGGAGTCCCGGAGCAACGAGCAGTTCTTC.

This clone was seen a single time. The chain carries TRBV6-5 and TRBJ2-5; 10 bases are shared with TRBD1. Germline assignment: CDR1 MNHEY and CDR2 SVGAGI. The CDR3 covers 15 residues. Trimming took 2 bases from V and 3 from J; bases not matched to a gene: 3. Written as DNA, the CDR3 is TGTGCCAGCAGTTACGGGGACAGGGGAGAAGAGACCCAGTACTTC. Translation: CASSYGDRGEETQYF.

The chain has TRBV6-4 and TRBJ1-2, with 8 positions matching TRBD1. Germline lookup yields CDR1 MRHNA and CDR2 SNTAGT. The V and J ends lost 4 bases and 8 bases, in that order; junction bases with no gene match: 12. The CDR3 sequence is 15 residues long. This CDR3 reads CASSVPRQGAGGYTF. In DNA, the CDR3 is TGTGCCAGCAGTGTTCCCCGGCAGGGGGCAGGGGGCTACACCTTC.

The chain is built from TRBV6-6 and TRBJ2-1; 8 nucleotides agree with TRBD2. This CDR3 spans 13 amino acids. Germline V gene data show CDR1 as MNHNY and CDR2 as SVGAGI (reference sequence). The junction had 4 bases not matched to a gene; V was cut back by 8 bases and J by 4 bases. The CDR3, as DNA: TGTGCCAGCGAGCGGGAGAGTTACAATGAGCAGTTCTTC. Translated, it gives CASERESYNEQFF.

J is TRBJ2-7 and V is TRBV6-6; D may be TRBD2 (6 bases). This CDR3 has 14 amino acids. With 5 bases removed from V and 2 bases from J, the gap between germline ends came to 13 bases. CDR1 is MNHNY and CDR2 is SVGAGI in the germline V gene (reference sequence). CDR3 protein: CASSVSGGAYEQYF. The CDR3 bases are TGTGCCAGCAGTGTAAGCGGAGGGGCCTACGAGCAGTACTTC.